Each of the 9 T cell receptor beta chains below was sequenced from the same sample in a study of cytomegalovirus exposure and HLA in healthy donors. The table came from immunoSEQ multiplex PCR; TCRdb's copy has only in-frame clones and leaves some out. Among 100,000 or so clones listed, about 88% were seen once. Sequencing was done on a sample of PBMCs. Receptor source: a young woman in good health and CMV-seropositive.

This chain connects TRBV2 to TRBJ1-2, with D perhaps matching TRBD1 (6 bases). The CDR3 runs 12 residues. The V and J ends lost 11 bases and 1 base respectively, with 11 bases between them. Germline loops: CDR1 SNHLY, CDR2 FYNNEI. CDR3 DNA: TGTGCCTCCAGGGGACGTAACTATGGCTACACCTTC. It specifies CASRGRNYGYTF.

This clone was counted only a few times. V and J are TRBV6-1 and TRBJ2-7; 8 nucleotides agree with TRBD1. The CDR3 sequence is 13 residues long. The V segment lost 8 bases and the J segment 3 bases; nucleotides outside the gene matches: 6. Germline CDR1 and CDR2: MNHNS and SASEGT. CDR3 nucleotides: TGTGCCAGCGGGCAACAGGGGGGCTACGAGCAGTACTTC. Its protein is CASGQQGGYEQYF.

The CDR3 nucleotides read TGCGCCAGCAGCCGTACTATCCAGGGAATAGAGCCCCAGCATTTT. It encodes CASSRTIQGIEPQHF. The chain links TRBV4-1 to TRBJ1-5; tentative D call: TRBD1 (5 bases). The CDR3 is 15 amino acids. Germline V gene lookup returns CDR1 MGHRA and CDR2 YSYEKL. V was trimmed by 4 bases and J by 8 bases, leaving 18 bases between them.

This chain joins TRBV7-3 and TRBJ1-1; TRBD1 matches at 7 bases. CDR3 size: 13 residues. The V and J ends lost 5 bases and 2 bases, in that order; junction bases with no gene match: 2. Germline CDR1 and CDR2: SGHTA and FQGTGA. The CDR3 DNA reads TGTGCCAGCAGCGGACAGGTAAACACTGAAGCTTTCTTT. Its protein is CASSGQVNTEAFF.

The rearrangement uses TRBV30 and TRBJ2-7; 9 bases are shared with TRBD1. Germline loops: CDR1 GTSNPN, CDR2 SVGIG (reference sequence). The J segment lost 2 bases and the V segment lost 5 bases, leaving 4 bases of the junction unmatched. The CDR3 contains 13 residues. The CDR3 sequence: CAWGQGITYEQYF. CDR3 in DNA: TGTGCCTGGGGACAGGGGATTACCTACGAGCAGTACTTC. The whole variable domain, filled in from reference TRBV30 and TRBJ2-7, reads SQTIHQWPATLVQPVGSPLSLECTVEGTSNPNLYWYRQAAGRGLQLLFYSVGIGQISSEVPQNLSASRPQDRQFILSSKKLLLSDSGFYLCAWGQGITYEQYFGPGTRLTVT.

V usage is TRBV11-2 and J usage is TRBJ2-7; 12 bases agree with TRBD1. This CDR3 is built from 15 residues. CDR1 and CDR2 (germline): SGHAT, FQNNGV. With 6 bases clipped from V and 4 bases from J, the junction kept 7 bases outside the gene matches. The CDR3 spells CASSFPGQGAYEQYF. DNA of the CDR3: TGTGCCAGCAGTTTTCCGGGACAGGGGGCTTACGAGCAGTACTTC.

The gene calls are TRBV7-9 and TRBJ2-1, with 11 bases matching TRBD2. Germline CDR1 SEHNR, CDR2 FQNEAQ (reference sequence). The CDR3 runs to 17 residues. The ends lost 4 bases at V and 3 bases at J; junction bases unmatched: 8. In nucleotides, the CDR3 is TGTGCCAGCAGCTCTACTAGCGGGAGAGGGTTCTACAATGAGCAGTTCTTC. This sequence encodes CASSSTSGRGFYNEQFF.

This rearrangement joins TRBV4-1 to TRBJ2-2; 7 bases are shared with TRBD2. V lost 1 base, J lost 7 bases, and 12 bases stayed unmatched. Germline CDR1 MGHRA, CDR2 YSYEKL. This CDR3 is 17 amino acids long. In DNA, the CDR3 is TGCGCCAGCAGCCAAGTCGGGCCGGGAGGCCAAAACGGGGAGCTGTTTTTT. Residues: CASSQVGPGGQNGELFF.

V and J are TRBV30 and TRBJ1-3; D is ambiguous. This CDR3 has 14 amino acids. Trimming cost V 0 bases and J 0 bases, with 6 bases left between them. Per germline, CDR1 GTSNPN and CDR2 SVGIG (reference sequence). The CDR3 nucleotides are TGTGCCTGGAGTGTAAGCGTCTCTGGAAACACCATATATTTT. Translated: CAWSVSVSGNTIYF.